The sequence of this T cell receptor (beta chain) was determined in a study of T cells after yellow fever vaccination (dated by TCRdb to between 2018 and 2021). Regarding the complete study: The SMART-Seq v4 Ultra Low Input RNA kit was used to prepare libraries from fractions with low cell numbers. To follow T-cell clones before and after both primary and booster YFV17D yellow fever vaccination, bulk TCR alpha and beta repertoires underwent longitudinal sequencing. Two healthy male donors made up the cohort, one aged 18 to 30 years and the other aged 30 to 40 years. Blood samples were taken at several timepoints before and after primary and secondary immunization, and bulk PBMC replicates and cell subsets were isolated.

This clonotype showed up many times. The antigen it recognizes is unknown. The record has no base qualities; no much larger clone is one base away. The treatment or condition tag for this specimen amounts to: live attenuated yellow fever vaccine strain. A standard Ficoll-Paque protocol was used to isolate PBMCs from peripheral blood. CD4 and CD8 T-cell fractions were isolated with Dynabeads CD4 and CD8 positive selection kits. TriZol was used to extract RNA from bulk PBMCs, CD4 and CD8 fractions, and dextramer-positive and dextramer-negative fractions. Synthesis of TCR cDNA relied on 5'RACE template switching, a step that introduced a universal primer site along with unique molecular identifiers. Priming for cDNA synthesis came from both the TCR alpha and TCR beta constant segments. Library amplification used two PCR steps, and the second PCR step added sample barcodes and sequencing adapters. Sequencing of libraries was done on Illumina HiSeq 2500 (2x100 bp) or NovaSeq (2x150 bp). The authors' pipeline ran thus. Reads were demultiplexed and collapsed into UMI consensus sequences with MIGEC, and V(D)J alignment was performed with MiXCR. Clonotypes responding to the vaccine were identified with edgeR on replicate PBMC samples, with the criteria of FDR below 0.01 and a log2 fold change above 5 up to day 15. Bulk clonotypes were assigned CD4 or CD8 identity according to which sequenced CD4 or CD8 repertoire held them at higher abundance. The public reads were quality trimmed at Q25 with fastp and then assembled into clones with MiXCR by TCRdb, keeping productive beta chains. Identical CDR3 protein sequences are pooled into one entry, listed with their most common genes and DNA. The authors' filters were not applied to this entry. This sample holds about 150,000 distinct CDR3 sequences; around 6.3% were observed only once. Approximately 0.61% of the sample is in the top ten clones.

What the research found in general, with its limitations: After the booster, most clones that had expanded after primary vaccination were detected again (around 97% of CD4 and around nine tenths of CD8), suggesting broad maintenance of memory. A small fraction of clonotypes appeared in both the CD4 and CD8 compartments, likely as a result of convergent recombination. Because only two donors were included in the study, the extent to which the findings can be generalized is limited. The secondary T-cell response was weaker than the primary response but faster, peaking on day 5 instead of day 15. Computational filtering was required because FACS-sorted repertoires could contain abundant contaminating clonotypes from the bulk population.

Compared with germline, V lacks 0 bases and J lacks 11 bases; bases without a gene match: 6. From cysteine to phenylalanine, the CDR3 is 14 amino acids long. Only the CDR3 DNA stays, 42 bases, in frame from base 1. The germline V gene (reference sequence) supplies CDR1 SEHNR and CDR2 FQNEAQ. Recombination linked TRBV7-9 to TRBJ2-3, with 9 central nucleotides matching TRBD2. The sequence was collected from a man aged 30 to 45 who received the YFV17D yellow fever vaccine. Source: CD4+ T cells sorted from PBMCs, taken 10 days after the yellow fever booster vaccination. The nucleotides are TGTGCCAGCAGCTTAGCGGTAACTAGCGGGTTGCAGTATTTT. Its translation is CASSLAVTSGLQYF. Reference TRBV7-9 and TRBJ2-3 genes cover what lies past the CDR3, so the full variable domain is DTGVSQNPRHKITKRGQNVTFRCDPISEHNRLYWYRQTLGQGPEFLTYFQNEAQLEKSRLLSDRFSAERPKGSFSTLEIQRTEQGDSAMYLCASSLAVTSGLQYFGPGTRLTVL.